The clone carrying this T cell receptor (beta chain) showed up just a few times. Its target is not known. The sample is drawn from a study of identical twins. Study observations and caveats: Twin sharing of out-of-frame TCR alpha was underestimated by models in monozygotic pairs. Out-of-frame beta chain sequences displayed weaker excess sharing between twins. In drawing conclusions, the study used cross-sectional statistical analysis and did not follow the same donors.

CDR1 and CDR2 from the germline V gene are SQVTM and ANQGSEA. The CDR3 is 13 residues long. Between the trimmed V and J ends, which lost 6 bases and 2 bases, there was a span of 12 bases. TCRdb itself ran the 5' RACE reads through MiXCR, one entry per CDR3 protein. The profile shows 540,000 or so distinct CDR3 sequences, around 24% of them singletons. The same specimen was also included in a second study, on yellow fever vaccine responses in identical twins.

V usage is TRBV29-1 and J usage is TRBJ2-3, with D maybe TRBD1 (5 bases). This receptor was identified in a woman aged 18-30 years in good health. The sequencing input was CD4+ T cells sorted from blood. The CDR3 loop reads CSVKTAYTDTQYF. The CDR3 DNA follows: TGCAGCGTCAAGACAGCTTACACAGATACGCAGTATTTT.